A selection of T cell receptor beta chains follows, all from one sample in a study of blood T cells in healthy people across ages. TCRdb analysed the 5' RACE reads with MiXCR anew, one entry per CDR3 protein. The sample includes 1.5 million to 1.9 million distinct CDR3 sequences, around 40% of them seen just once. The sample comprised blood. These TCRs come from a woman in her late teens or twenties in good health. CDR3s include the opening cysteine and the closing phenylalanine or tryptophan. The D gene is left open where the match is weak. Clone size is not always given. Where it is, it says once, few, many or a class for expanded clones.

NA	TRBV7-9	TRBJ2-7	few	CASSRVIYEQYF	TGTGCCAGCAGCCGGGTGATTTACGAGCAGTACTTC
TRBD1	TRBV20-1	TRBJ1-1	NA	CSARDRGGISTEAFF	TGCAGTGCTAGAGACAGGGGGGGCATCAGCACTGAAGCTTTCTTT
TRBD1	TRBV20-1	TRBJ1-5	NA	CSASDRGTRNQPQHF	TGCAGTGCTAGCGACAGGGGCACCAGGAATCAGCCCCAGCATTTT
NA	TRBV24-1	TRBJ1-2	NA	CATTGGARINYGYTF	TGTGCCACCACCGGCGGGGCTCGGATTAACTATGGCTACACCTTC
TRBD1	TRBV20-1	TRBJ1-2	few	CSAGSRETGSRRGYTF	TGCAGTGCTGGATCCAGAGAGACAGGGAGTAGGAGAGGCTACACCTTC
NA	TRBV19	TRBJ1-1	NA	CASSWTTTMNTEAFF	TGTGCCAGTAGCTGGACAACTACCATGAACACTGAAGCTTTCTTT
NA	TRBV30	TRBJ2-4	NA	CAWSVPPSQGRGKNIQYF	TGTGCCTGGAGTGTACCCCCTTCTCAGGGGCGAGGCAAAAACATTCAGTACTTC
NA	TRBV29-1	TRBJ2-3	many	CSVEWLNTDTQYF	TGCAGCGTTGAATGGCTAAACACAGATACGCAGTATTTT
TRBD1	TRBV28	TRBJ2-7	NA	CASSLLGRGNSYEQYF	TGTGCCAGCAGTTTATTGGGCAGGGGGAACTCCTACGAGCAGTACTTC
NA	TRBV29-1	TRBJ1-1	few	CSVGKNTEAFF	TGCAGCGTTGGGAAGAACACTGAAGCTTTCTTT